Presented here are 8 T cell receptor beta chains from one specimen sequenced in a study of T cell responses to AZD1222 COVID-19 vaccine. The protocol was immunoSEQ multiplex PCR, while the TCRdb copy is restricted to in-frame clones and leaves out a portion. Of just over 150,000 clones in the sample, around nine tenths were seen once. The input for sequencing was peripheral blood, taken after recovery from COVID-19. All receptors derive from an adult who had recovered from COVID-19.

The rearrangement links TRBV7-3 to TRBJ2-3; D remains unclear. Trimming cost V 1 base and J 0 bases, with 5 bases left between them. CDR1 and CDR2 from the germline V gene are SGHTA and FQGTGA. This CDR3 spans 14 amino acids. The CDR3 DNA is TGTGCCAGCAGCTTAAGCTCTAGCACAGATACGCAGTATTTT. Protein product: CASSLSSSTDTQYF. Supplemented by reference TRBV7-3 and TRBJ2-3, the full variable domain reads GAGVSQTPSNKVTEKGKYVELRCDPISGHTALYWYRQSLGQGPEFLIYFQGTGAADDSGLPNDRFFAVRPEGSVSTLKIQRTERGDSAVYLCASSLSSSTDTQYFGPGTRLTVL.

This chain links TRBV7-2 with TRBJ2-3, with 7 bases that match TRBD2. The CDR3 runs 15 residues. The germline gives CDR1 SGHTA, CDR2 FQGNSA. Germline trimming cut 8 bases from V and 1 base from J; bases unmatched to any gene: 9. This chain's CDR3 is CASGGGSPGTDTQYF. The CDR3 coding sequence is TGTGCCAGCGGGGGGGGTAGTCCCGGCACAGATACGCAGTATTTT.

The chain recombines TRBV20-1 with TRBJ1-1; D remains ambiguous. The germline V gene encodes CDR1 DFQATT and CDR2 SNEGSKA (reference sequence). The V gene lost 3 bases and the J gene lost 4 bases, with 9 bases spanning the gap. The CDR3 consists of 12 residues. The CDR3 spells CSASRLSTEAFF. CDR3 in DNA: TGCAGTGCTAGTAGGCTTTCCACTGAAGCTTTCTTT.

CDR3: CASRGWDANEKLFF. CDR3 nucleotide sequence: TGTGCCAGCCGGGGATGGGACGCTAATGAAAAACTGTTTTTT. The rearrangement links TRBV3-1 (or the pseudogene TRBV3-2) to TRBJ1-4; D possibly corresponds to TRBD1 (5 bases). Trimming shortened V by 8 bases and J by 3 bases, and 13 bases separated the two germline ends. Germline assignment: CDR1 LGHDT and CDR2 YNNKEL (reference sequence). CDR3 size: 14 residues.

This clone has only one observation. The chain joins TRBV7-3 to TRBJ1-1; 8 positions match TRBD1. There are 18 residues in the CDR3. V shed 6 bases, J shed 1 base, and the junction held 16 bases outside the gene matches. From germline, CDR1 is SGHTA and CDR2 FQGTGA. CDR3 sequence reads: CASSPGRGRRYTNTEAFF. In DNA form, the CDR3 reads TGTGCCAGCAGTCCGGGCAGGGGGCGTCGGTATACGAACACTGAAGCTTTCTTT.

The rearrangement joins TRBV7-8 to TRBJ1-2, with TRBD1 matching over 8 bases. Trimming at V came to 2 bases and at J to 3 bases, leaving 2 bases not matched to a gene. The germline CDR1 and CDR2 sequences are SGHVS and FQNEAQ. The CDR3 covers 14 residues. The CDR3: CASSLTGGDYGYTF. CDR3 in DNA: TGTGCCAGCAGCTTAACAGGGGGGGACTATGGCTACACCTTC.

This clone was seen just once. The rearrangement joins TRBV19 to TRBJ2-5, with D possibly matching TRBD1 (6 bases). Germline V gene lookup returns CDR1 LNHDA and CDR2 SQIVND (reference sequence). V lost 7 bases to trimming and J lost 5 bases, with 14 bases between them. The CDR3 has 13 residues. Here the CDR3 DNA reads TGTGCCAGTACCCCCGTCAGGGGTGAGACCCAGTACTTC. Translated: CASTPVRGETQYF.

The V call is TRBV6-5, the J call TRBJ1-6; D is possibly TRBD1 (6 bases). V was trimmed by 8 bases and J by 0 bases, leaving 11 bases between them. The CDR3 extends over 15 amino acids. Germline CDR1 reads MNHEY; CDR2 reads SVGAGI. DNA of the CDR3: TGTGCCAGCGAAATGACAGGCTCCTATAATTCACCCCTCCACTTT. Translated, it gives CASEMTGSYNSPLHF.